The entry below gives a single T cell receptor beta chain sequence along with its context. This sample is drawn from a study of shared clonotypes between healthy human individuals. About the study: Three men and a couple of women, aged 18 to 49, were donors. Per-donor plates numbered three CD4 naive, three CD4 memory, two CD8 naive and one CD8 memory.

TCRdb keeps only in-frame clones here, not all; method: immunoSEQ multiplex PCR. The sample has 2 million to 2.5 million clones, approximately 96% seen once; the top ten hold around 0.13%. The ends lost 3 bases at V and 3 bases at J; junction bases unmatched: 11. The CDR3 loop spans 17 amino acids. Germline CDR1 and CDR2: MDHEN and SYDVKM. The origin of this receptor is a man between 18 and 29 years old in good health. This chain links TRBV28 with TRBJ1-3; 7 nucleotides line up with TRBD1. Sequenced sample: naive CD4+ T cells sorted from blood. Subset described: CD45RA+ positively selected. The CDR3 DNA reads as TGTGCCAGCAGTTTCAGTCTACAGGGGAATCATGGAAACACCATATATTTT. Its translation: CASSFSLQGNHGNTIYF.